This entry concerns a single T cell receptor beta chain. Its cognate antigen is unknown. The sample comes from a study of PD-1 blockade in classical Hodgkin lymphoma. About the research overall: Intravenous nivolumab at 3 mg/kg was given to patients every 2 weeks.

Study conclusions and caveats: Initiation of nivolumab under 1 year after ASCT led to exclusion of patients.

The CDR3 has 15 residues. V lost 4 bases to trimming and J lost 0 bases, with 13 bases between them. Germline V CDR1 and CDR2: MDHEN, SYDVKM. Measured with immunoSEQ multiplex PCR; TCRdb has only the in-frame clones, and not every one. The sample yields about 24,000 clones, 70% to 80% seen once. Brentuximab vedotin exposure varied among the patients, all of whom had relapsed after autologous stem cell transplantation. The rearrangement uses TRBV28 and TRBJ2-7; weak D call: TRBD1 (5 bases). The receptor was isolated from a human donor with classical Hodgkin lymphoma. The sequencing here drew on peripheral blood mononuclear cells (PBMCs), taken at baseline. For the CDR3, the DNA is TGTGCCAGCAGTTCATTCGCCAGGGTCTCCTACGAGCAGTACTTC. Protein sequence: CASSSFARVSYEQYF.